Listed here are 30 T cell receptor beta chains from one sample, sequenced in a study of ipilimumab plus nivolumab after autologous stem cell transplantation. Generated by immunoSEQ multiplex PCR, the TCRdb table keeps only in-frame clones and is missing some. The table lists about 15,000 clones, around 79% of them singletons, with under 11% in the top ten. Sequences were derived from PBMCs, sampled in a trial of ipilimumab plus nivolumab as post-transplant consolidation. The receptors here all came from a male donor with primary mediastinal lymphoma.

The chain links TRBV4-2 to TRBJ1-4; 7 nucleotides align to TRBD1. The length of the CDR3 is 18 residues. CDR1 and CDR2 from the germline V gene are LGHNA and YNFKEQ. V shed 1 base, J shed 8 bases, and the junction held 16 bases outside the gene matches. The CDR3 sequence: CASSQVSLGGQEDEKLFF. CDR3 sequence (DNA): TGTGCCAGCAGCCAAGTCTCCTTAGGAGGACAGGAAGACGAAAAACTGTTTTTT.

CDR3 DNA: TGTGCCAGCAGCTTGGAGATGGCTAGCGGGACCGATACGCAGTATTTT. Translating it yields CASSLEMASGTDTQYF. The chain has TRBV5-6 and TRBJ2-3; 9 bases are shared with TRBD2. V lost 0 bases to trimming and J lost 6 bases; unmatched junction nucleotides: 8. The germline CDR1 and CDR2 sequences are SGHDT and YYEEEE. The CDR3 length is 16 residues. Drawing the rest from reference TRBV5-6 and TRBJ2-3, the complete variable domain is DAGVTQSPTHLIKTRGQQVTLRCSPKSGHDTVSWYQQALGQGPQFIFQYYEEEERQRGNFPDRFSGHQFPNYSSELNVNALLLGDSALYLCASSLEMASGTDTQYFGPGTRLTVL.

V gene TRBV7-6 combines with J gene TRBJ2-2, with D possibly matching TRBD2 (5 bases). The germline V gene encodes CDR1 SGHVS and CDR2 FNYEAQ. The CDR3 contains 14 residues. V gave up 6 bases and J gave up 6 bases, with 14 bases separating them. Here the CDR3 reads CASRTDLSAGELFF. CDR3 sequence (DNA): TGTGCCAGCAGAACGGACCTTAGCGCCGGGGAGCTGTTTTTT.

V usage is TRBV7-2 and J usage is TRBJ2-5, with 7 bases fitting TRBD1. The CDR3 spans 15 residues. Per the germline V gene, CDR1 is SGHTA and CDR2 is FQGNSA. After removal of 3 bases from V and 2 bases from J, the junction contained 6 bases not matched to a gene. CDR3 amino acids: CASSLMGTAQETQYF. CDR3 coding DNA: TGTGCCAGCAGCTTGATGGGGACAGCTCAAGAGACCCAGTACTTC.

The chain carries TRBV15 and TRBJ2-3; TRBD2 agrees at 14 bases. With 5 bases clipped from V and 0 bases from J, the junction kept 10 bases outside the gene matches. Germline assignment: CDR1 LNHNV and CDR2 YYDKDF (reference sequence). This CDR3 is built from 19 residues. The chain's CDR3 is CATSDPGGLAGGSTDTQYF. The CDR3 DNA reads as TGTGCCACCAGCGATCCGGGAGGACTAGCGGGGGGTAGCACAGATACGCAGTATTTT.

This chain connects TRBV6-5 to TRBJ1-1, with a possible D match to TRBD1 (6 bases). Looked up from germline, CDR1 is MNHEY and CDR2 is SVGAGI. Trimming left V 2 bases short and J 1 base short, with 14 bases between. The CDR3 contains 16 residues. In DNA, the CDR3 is TGTGCCAGCAGTTACCCTCCGACAGGAAGGAACACTGAAGCTTTCTTT. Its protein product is CASSYPPTGRNTEAFF.

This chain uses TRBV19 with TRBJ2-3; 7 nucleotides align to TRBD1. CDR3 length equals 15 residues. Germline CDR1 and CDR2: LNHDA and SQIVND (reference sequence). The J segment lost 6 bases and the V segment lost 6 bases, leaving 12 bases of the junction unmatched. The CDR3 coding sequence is TGTGCCAGTAGCCTAGAGGGGGCTAGGGCGGATACGCAGTATTTT. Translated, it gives CASSLEGARADTQYF.

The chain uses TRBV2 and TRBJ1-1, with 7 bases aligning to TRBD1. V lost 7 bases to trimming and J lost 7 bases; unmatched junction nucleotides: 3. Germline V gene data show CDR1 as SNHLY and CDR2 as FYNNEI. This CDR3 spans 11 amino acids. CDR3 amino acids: CASIQGIEAFF. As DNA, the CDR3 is TGTGCCAGCATACAGGGGATTGAAGCTTTCTTT.

The CDR3, as DNA: TGTGCCAGCAGTCCCGGGGGGCCGAGTGAAAAACTGTTTTTT. It specifies CASSPGGPSEKLFF. The chain employs TRBV9 and TRBJ1-4; tentatively, D is TRBD1 (6 bases). The V end was cut by 5 bases, the J end by 7 bases, with 15 bases between. There are 14 residues in the CDR3. Germline V CDR1 and CDR2: SGDLS, YYNGEE.

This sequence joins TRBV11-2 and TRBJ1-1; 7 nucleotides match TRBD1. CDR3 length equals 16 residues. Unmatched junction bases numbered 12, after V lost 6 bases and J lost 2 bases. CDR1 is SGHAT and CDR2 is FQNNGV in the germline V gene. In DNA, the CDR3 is TGTGCCAGCAGTTTGACAGGGCGGGTATCAAACACTGAAGCTTTCTTT. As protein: CASSLTGRVSNTEAFF.

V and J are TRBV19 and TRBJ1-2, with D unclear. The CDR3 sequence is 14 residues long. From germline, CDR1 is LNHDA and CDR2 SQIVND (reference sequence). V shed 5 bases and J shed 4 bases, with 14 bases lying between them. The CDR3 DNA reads TGTGCCAGTAGTCCAAGGGAGCGGGGCTATGGCTACACCTTC. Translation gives CASSPRERGYGYTF.

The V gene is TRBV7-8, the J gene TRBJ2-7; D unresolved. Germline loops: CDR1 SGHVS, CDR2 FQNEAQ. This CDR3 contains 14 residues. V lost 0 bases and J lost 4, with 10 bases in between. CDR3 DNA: TGTGCCAGCAGCTTAGCGCTCAGCATATACGAGCAGTACTTC. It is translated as CASSLALSIYEQYF.

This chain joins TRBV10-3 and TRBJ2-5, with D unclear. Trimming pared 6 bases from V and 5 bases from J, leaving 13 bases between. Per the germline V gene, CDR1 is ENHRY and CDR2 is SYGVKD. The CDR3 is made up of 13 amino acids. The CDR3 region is CAIRTQTGETQYF. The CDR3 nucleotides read TGTGCCATCAGGACCCAGACCGGGGAGACCCAGTACTTC.

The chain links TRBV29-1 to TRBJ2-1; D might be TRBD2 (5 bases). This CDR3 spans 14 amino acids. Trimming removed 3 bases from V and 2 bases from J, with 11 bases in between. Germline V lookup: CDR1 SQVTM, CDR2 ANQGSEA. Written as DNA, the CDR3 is TGCAGCGTTGAGGAGCGGAGCCCCTACAATGAGCAGTTCTTC. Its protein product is CSVEERSPYNEQFF.

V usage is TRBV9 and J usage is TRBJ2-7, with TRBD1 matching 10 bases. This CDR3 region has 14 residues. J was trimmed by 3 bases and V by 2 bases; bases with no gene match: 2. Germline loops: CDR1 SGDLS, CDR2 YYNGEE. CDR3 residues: CASSVGTGDYEQYF. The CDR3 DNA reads TGTGCCAGCAGCGTCGGGACAGGGGACTACGAGCAGTACTTC.

The chain's CDR3 is CASSPSRSLAEQYF. CDR3 in DNA: TGTGCCAGCTCACCAAGTAGGTCGCTCGCCGAGCAGTACTTC. V gene TRBV18 combines with J gene TRBJ2-7, with D unresolved. This CDR3 region has 14 residues. CDR1 is KGHSH and CDR2 is LQKENI in the germline V gene. The germline V and J ends were trimmed by 2 bases and 6 bases, with 14 bases remaining between them.

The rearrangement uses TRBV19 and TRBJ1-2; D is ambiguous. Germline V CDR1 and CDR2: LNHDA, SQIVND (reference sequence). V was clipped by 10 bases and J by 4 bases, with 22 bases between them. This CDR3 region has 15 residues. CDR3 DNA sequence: TGTGCCACCGCCAAGACTACAGCATCTGGCTATGGCTACACCTTC. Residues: CATAKTTASGYGYTF.

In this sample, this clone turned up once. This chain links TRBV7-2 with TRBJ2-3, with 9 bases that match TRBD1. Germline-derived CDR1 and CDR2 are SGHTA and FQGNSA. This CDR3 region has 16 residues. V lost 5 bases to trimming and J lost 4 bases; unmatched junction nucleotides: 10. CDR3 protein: CASSPGTGRRADTQYF. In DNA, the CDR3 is TGTGCCAGCAGCCCCGGGACAGGGAGAAGGGCAGATACGCAGTATTTT.

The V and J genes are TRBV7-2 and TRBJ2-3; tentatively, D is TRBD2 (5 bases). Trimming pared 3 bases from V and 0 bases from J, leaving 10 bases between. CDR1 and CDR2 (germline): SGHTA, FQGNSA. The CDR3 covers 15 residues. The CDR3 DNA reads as TGTGCCAGCAGCTTGGAACTAGTTAGCACAGATACGCAGTATTTT. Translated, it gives CASSLELVSTDTQYF.

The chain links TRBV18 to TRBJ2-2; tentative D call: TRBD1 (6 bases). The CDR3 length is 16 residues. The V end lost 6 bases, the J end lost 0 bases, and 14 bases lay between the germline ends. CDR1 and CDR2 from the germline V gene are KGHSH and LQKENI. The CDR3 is CASSPRTDPNTGELFF. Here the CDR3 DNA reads TGTGCCAGCTCTCCTAGGACAGACCCGAACACCGGGGAGCTGTTTTTT.

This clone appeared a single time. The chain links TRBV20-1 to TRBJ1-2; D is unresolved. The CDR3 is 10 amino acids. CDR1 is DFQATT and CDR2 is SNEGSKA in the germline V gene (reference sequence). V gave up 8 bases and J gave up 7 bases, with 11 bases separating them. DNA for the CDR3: TGCAGTAGGAGCTTCGGTGGCTACACCTTC. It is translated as CSRSFGGYTF.

Written as DNA, the CDR3 is TGTGCCAGCAGGGAGGGATATGAGGGAGATTCACCCCTCCACTTT. As protein: CASREGYEGDSPLHF. The chain carries TRBV6-1 and TRBJ1-6; no firm D call. CDR1 and CDR2 (germline): MNHNS, SASEGT. Deletions cut 6 bases from V and 8 bases from J, with 17 bases between. The CDR3 runs to 15 residues.

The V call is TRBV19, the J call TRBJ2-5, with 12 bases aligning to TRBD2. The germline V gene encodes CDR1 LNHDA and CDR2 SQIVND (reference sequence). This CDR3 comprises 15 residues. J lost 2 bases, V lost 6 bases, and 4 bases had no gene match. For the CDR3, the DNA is TGTGCCAGTAGAGGACTAGCGGGGCCTCAAGAGACCCAGTACTTC. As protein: CASRGLAGPQETQYF.

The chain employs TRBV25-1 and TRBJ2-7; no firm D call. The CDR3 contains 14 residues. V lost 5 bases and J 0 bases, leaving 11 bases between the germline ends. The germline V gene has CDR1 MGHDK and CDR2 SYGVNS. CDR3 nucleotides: TGTGCCAGCAGTATAAGTTTAGGCTCCTACGAGCAGTACTTC. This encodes CASSISLGSYEQYF.

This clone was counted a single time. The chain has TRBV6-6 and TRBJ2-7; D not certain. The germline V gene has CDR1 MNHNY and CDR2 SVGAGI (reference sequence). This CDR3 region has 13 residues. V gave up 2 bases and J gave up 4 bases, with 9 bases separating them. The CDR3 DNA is TGTGCCAGCAGTTACGGAAGGCAGTACGAGCAGTACTTC. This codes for CASSYGRQYEQYF.

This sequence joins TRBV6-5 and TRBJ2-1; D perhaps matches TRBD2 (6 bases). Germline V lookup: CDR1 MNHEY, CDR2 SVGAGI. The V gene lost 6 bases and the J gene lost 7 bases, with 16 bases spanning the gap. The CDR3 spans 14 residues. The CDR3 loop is CASRRLVLGNEQFF. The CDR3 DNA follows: TGTGCCAGCAGACGACTAGTTCTAGGAAATGAGCAGTTCTTC.

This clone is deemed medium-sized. For the CDR3, the DNA is TGTGCCAGCAGTGGTAATTCGGGACTAGGTCGCTACGAGCAGTACTTC. This encodes CASSGNSGLGRYEQYF. V usage is TRBV2 and J usage is TRBJ2-7; the match to TRBD2 covers 8 bases. With V trimmed by 4 bases and J by 3 bases, 11 bases remained unmatched. The length of the CDR3 is 16 residues. Germline V lookup: CDR1 SNHLY, CDR2 FYNNEI.

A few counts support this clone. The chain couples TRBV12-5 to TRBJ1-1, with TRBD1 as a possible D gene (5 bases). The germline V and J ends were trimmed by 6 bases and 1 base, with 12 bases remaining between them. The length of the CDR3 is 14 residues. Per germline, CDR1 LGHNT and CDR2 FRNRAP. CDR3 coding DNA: TGTGCTAGTGGACCCGACAGTTGGAACACTGAAGCTTTCTTT. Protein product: CASGPDSWNTEAFF.

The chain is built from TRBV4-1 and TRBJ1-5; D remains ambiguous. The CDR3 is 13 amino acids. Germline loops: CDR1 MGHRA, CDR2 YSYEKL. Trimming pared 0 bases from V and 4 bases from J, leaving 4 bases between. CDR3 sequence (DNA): TGCGCCAGCAGCCAAGAGAGGAATCAGCCCCAGCATTTT. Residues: CASSQERNQPQHF.

The CDR3 here is CASTGDRVGTGELFF. The CDR3 nucleotides read TGTGCCAGTACCGGGGACAGGGTCGGCACCGGGGAGCTGTTTTTT. The chain uses TRBV19 and TRBJ2-2; 9 bases are a match to TRBD1. The CDR3 spans 15 residues. With V trimmed by 7 bases and J by 4 bases, 7 bases remained unmatched. Germline CDR1 reads LNHDA; CDR2 reads SQIVND (reference sequence).